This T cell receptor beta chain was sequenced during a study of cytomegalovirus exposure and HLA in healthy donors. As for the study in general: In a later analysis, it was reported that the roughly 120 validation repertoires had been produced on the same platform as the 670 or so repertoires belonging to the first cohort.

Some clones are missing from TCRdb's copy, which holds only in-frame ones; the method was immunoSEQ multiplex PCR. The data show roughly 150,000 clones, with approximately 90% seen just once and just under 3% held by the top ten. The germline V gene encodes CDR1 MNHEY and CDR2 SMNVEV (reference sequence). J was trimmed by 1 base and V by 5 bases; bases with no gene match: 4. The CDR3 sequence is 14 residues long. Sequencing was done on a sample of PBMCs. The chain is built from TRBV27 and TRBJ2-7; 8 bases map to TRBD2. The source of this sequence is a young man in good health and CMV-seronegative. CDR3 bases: TGTGCCAGCAGTCCCCGGGGGGGGTCCTACGAGCAGTACGTC. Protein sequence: CASSPRGGSYEQYV.